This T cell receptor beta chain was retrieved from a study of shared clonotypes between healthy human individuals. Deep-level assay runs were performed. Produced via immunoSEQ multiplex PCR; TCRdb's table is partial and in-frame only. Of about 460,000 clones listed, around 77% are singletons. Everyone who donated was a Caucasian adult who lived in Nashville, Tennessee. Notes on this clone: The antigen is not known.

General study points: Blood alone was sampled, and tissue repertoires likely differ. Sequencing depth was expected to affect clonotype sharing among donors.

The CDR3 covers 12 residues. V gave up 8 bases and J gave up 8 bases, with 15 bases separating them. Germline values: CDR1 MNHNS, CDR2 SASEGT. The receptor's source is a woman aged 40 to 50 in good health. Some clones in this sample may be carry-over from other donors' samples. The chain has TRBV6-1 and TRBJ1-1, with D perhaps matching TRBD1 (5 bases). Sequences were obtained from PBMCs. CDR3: CASVGTLVEAFF. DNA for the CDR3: TGTGCCAGCGTGGGGACCTTGGTCGAAGCTTTCTTT.